One TCR beta chain is described in this entry. The data originate from a study of cytomegalovirus exposure and HLA in healthy donors. Germline V gene lookup returns CDR1 SNHLY and CDR2 FYNNEI. Trimming removed 5 bases at V and 0 bases at J, with 7 bases between. The CDR3 runs 13 residues. Amplification used 60 Vbeta primers and 13 Jbeta primers. TCRdb's copy holds only in-frame clones and misses some; the assay was immunoSEQ multiplex PCR. Of 85,000 to 100,000 clones in the sample, roughly 73% were seen once. This clonotype was obtained from a woman between 35 and 50 years old in good health and CMV-seronegative. The chain recombines TRBV2 with TRBJ2-5, with TRBD1 as a possible D gene (6 bases). Sequencing was performed on PBMCs. As DNA, the CDR3 is TGTGCCAGCAGTAGGGACAACCAAGAGACCCAGTACTTC. It is translated as CASSRDNQETQYF.